A single sample gave rise to the 23 T cell receptor beta chains below, sequenced in a study of breast tumors, draining lymph nodes, adjacent tissues. TCRdb re-called the multiplex PCR reads through MiXCR, storing one row per CDR3 protein. The data hold about 32,000 distinct CDR3 sequences, with around a third observed a single time. Sequencing used breast tumor tissue. The receptor set was obtained from a female donor with breast cancer. Some clones in this sample may be carry-over from other donors' samples.

This clonotype was counted at least ten times. J is TRBJ2-1 and V is TRBV5-6, with 9 positions matching TRBD1. Trimming at V came to 1 base and at J to 8 bases, leaving 10 bases not matched to a gene. The CDR3 covers 16 residues. CDR1 and CDR2 from the germline V gene are SGHDT and YYEEEE. CDR3: CASSLTGTGKWDEQFF. Written as DNA, the CDR3 is TGTGCCAGCAGCTTGACCGGGACAGGGAAGTGGGATGAGCAGTTCTTC.

In this sample, this clonotype turned up once. This could be a read error, since a much larger clone is one nucleotide away. The chain carries TRBV4-1 and TRBJ1-3, with D unresolved. This CDR3 spans 17 amino acids. Germline-derived CDR1 and CDR2 are MGHRA and YSYEKL. V lost 1 base and J lost 0, with 13 bases in between. In nucleotides, the CDR3 is TGCGCCAGCAGCCAAGTTGGTCGACGGAGCTCTGGAAACACCATATATTTT. It specifies CASSQVGRRSSGNTIYF.

This clonotype was detected many times. The J gene is TRBJ1-2, the V gene TRBV7-9; D may be TRBD1 (5 bases). Germline-derived CDR1 and CDR2 are SEHNR and FQNEAQ (reference sequence). The V end lost 5 bases, the J end lost 4 bases, and 17 bases lay between the germline ends. The CDR3 is 15 amino acids. The CDR3 reads CASSPDNGGFYGYTF. CDR3 sequence (DNA): TGTGCCAGCAGCCCCGACAACGGGGGGTTCTATGGCTACACCTTC.

This clonotype was detected many times. An end of the junction differs from the germline gene, which may be a read error. The chain's CDR3 is CASNVAPGTAYEQYF. The CDR3 region has the DNA TGTGCCAGCAACGTAGCGCCCGGGACAGCCTACGAGCAGTACTTC. The chain uses TRBV9 and TRBJ2-7, with 7 bases identical to TRBD1. Germline values: CDR1 SGDLS, CDR2 YYNGEE. There are 15 residues in the CDR3.

This clonotype showed up many times. The V and J genes are TRBV5-8 and TRBJ2-7, with D possibly TRBD1 on 5 matching bases. Germline CDR1 SGHTS, CDR2 YDEGEE. Trimming removed 0 bases at V and 5 bases at J, with 15 bases between. The CDR3 loop spans 15 amino acids. CDR3 amino acids: CASSLESGFMDEQYF. The CDR3 DNA is TGTGCCAGCAGCTTGGAATCAGGGTTTATGGACGAGCAGTACTTC.

The chain recombines TRBV6-1 with TRBJ2-5; 12 bases fit TRBD1. J lost 5 bases, V lost 2 bases, and 6 bases had no gene match. In germline, CDR1 is MNHNS, CDR2 SASEGT. The CDR3 loop spans 16 amino acids. CDR3 protein: CASSEQGTGGRETQYF. CDR3 coding DNA: TGTGCCAGCAGTGAACAGGGGACAGGGGGCCGGGAGACCCAGTACTTC.

This clonotype was found once. The chain couples TRBV5-1 to TRBJ1-2; D call uncertain. Trimming removed 0 bases at V and 1 base at J, with 4 bases between. Germline CDR1 is SGHRS and CDR2 is YFSETQ. The CDR3 covers 13 residues. CDR3 sequence (DNA): TGCGCCAGCAGCTTGGACAATAACTATGGCTACACCTTC. It yields the protein CASSLDNNYGYTF.

This clonotype has at least ten counts. V is TRBV19 and J is TRBJ2-5; D is ambiguous. In germline, CDR1 is LNHDA, CDR2 SQIVND (reference sequence). V was cut by 6 bases and J by 5 bases, with 13 bases left in between. This CDR3 has 13 amino acids. The CDR3 region has the DNA TGTGCCAGTAGCACGCATAAGATGGAGACCCAGTACTTC. Protein sequence: CASSTHKMETQYF.

This clonotype was seen a single time. J is TRBJ1-3 and V is TRBV4-3; possible D gene TRBD1, 5 bases. CDR1 is LGHNA and CDR2 is YSLEER in the germline V gene. V was cut by 2 bases and J by 3 bases, with 17 bases left in between. This CDR3 has 17 residues. The CDR3 DNA reads as TGCGCCAGCAGCCAACAGACCTCAGGGTTGGGTGGAAACACCATATATTTT. Protein product: CASSQQTSGLGGNTIYF.

This clonotype occurred many times. The chain joins TRBV2 to TRBJ1-5; no clear D gene. Germline lookup yields CDR1 SNHLY and CDR2 FYNNEI. The CDR3 covers 14 residues. Trimming left V 8 bases short and J 0 bases short, with 11 bases between. The CDR3 region is CASGEALSNQPQHF. CDR3 DNA sequence: TGTGCCAGCGGGGAGGCACTTAGCAATCAGCCCCAGCATTTT.

Regarding this clonotype: A much larger clone lies a single base off, so this may be a read error. The chain joins TRBV2 to TRBJ2-7; 8 nucleotides agree with TRBD1. Per germline, CDR1 SNHLY and CDR2 FYNNEI. The CDR3 length is 12 residues. Trimming at V came to 6 bases and at J to 2 bases, leaving 0 bases not matched to a gene. The chain's CDR3 is CASRDRAYEQYF. CDR3 DNA sequence: TGTGCCAGCAGGGACAGGGCCTACGAGCAGTACTTC.

V is TRBV25-1 and J is TRBJ1-3; perhaps TRBD1 as D (6 bases). The CDR3 has 16 residues. Germline V gene sequence: CDR1 MGHDK, CDR2 SYGVNS. The V gene lost 6 bases and the J gene lost 0 bases, with 15 bases spanning the gap. CDR3 DNA sequence: TGTGCCAGCAGCCCCGACAGGTACTCCTCTGGAAACACCATATATTTT. This gives the protein CASSPDRYSSGNTIYF.

The sample holds a few counts of this clonotype. The V gene is TRBV28, the J gene TRBJ1-2; maybe TRBD1 (5 bases). This CDR3 comprises 14 residues. Trimming took 3 bases from V and 5 from J, leaving 13 bases between them. Germline values: CDR1 MDHEN, CDR2 SYDVKM. The CDR3 spells CASSLNPGPYGYTF. The CDR3 nucleotides read TGTGCCAGCAGTTTGAACCCAGGGCCTTATGGCTACACCTTC.

The table lists this clonotype with many counts. This rearrangement joins TRBV5-1 to TRBJ2-2; D not certain. V was cut by 9 bases and J by 1 base, with 10 bases left in between. The CDR3 is 13 amino acids. Germline V CDR1 and CDR2: SGHRS, YFSETQ. The CDR3 DNA sequence: TGCGCCACCCGTCTTTGGAACACCGGGGAGCTGTTTTTT. Translating gives CATRLWNTGELFF. The complete variable domain, with remaining parts taken from reference TRBV5-1 and TRBJ2-2, reads KAGVTQTPRYLIKTRGQQVTLSCSPISGHRSVSWYQQTPGQGLQFLFEYFSETQRNKGNFPGRFSGRQFSNSRSEMNVSTLELGDSALYLCATRLWNTGELFFGEGSRLTVL.

The chain joins TRBV30 to TRBJ2-5, with D possibly being TRBD1 or TRBD2 (5 bases each). Per the germline V gene, CDR1 is GTSNPN and CDR2 is SVGIG (reference sequence). Trimming left V 2 bases short and J 1 base short, with 8 bases between. The CDR3 consists of 13 residues. The DNA of the CDR3 is TGTGCCTGGAGTTATGGGGGCCAAGAGACCCAGTACTTC. Translating it yields CAWSYGGQETQYF.

Concerning this clonotype: A much bigger clone sits one base away, suggesting this may be a read error. The genes are TRBV5-1 and TRBJ2-3; 9 bases align to TRBD1. Germline-derived CDR1 and CDR2 are SGHRS and YFSETQ. This CDR3 is built from 17 residues. CDR3 in DNA: TGCGCCGGCAGCACGGGGAGTCGGGACAGGGTTTTCCATACGCAGTATTTT. Its translation: CAGSTGSRDRVFHTQYF.

In regard to this clonotype: A read error may explain this, as a much larger clone is one base away. This chain uses TRBV30 with TRBJ1-6; D unresolved. Germline values: CDR1 GTSNPN, CDR2 SVGIG (reference sequence). The V end was cut by 1 base, the J end by 9 bases, with 10 bases between. This CDR3 spans 13 amino acids. CDR3 nucleotide sequence: TGTGCCTGGAGTGCCGTCGGGTCTTCACCCCTCCACTTT. Protein product: CAWSAVGSSPLHF.

The rearrangement links TRBV12-5 to TRBJ2-7; perhaps TRBD1 as D (6 bases). The CDR3 is 14 amino acids. Germline V gene sequence: CDR1 LGHNT, CDR2 FRNRAP. The CDR3 DNA follows: TGTGCCAGCAGTCTCCAGACAGGTCGCTACGAGCAGTACTTC. Its protein is CASSLQTGRYEQYF.

In this sample, this clonotype turned up many times. The rearrangement uses TRBV7-8 and TRBJ1-3; TRBD1 matches 7 bases. V dropped 4 bases and J dropped 0; count of bases not matched to a gene: 15. The germline gives CDR1 SGHVS, CDR2 FQNEAQ. This CDR3 spans 19 amino acids. The CDR3 protein is CASSSKANRGPSSGNTIYF. The CDR3 DNA sequence: TGTGCCAGCAGCTCAAAAGCTAACAGGGGCCCGAGCTCTGGAAACACCATATATTTT. Complete variable domain (other parts from reference TRBV7-8 and TRBJ1-3): GAGVSQSPRYKVAKRGQDVALRCDPISGHVSLFWYQQALGQGPEFLTYFQNEAQLDKSGLPSDRFFAERPEGSVSTLKIQRTQQEDSAVYLCASSSKANRGPSSGNTIYFGEGSWLTVV.

This clonotype was counted ten times or more. The genes are TRBV20-1 and TRBJ2-5; 7 bases are a match to TRBD1. With V trimmed by 1 base and J by 2 bases, 4 bases remained unmatched. This CDR3 contains 14 residues. The germline V gene encodes CDR1 DFQATT and CDR2 SNEGSKA (reference sequence). The CDR3 sequence is CSARGQGKQETQYF. The CDR3 coding sequence is TGCAGTGCTAGAGGACAGGGAAAACAAGAGACCCAGTACTTC.

Relative to its sample, this clonotype is medium-sized. The rearrangement uses TRBV12-3 or TRBV12-4 and TRBJ2-1, with D possibly matching TRBD2 (5 bases). The V end was cut by 6 bases, the J end by 2 bases, with 17 bases between. The CDR3 runs 16 residues. As DNA, the CDR3 is TGTGCCAGCAGCGAGGACTCCGGACCCCCCTACAATGAGCAGTTCTTC. Its translation is CASSEDSGPPYNEQFF.

The chain recombines TRBV28 with TRBJ1-2; a possible D gene is TRBD1 (6 bases). CDR1 is MDHEN and CDR2 is SYDVKM in the germline V gene. The CDR3 length is 13 residues. With 7 bases removed from V and 2 bases from J, the gap between germline ends came to 11 bases. CDR3 nucleotides: TGTGCCAGCACCATAGGACAGAACTATGGCTACACCTTC. Its translation is CASTIGQNYGYTF.

This clonotype was counted many times. The chain recombines TRBV10-2 with TRBJ2-4, with TRBD2 identical over 7 bases. The CDR3 spans 21 residues. Per the germline V gene, CDR1 is WSHSY and CDR2 is SAAADI. The junction had 25 bases not matched to a gene; V was cut back by 6 bases and J by 2 bases. CDR3 in DNA: TGCGCCAGCAGCGGCTCAGGTCCAAGCGGGATGTGGACCGGGCCCAAAAACATTCAGTACTTC. Encoded protein: CASSGSGPSGMWTGPKNIQYF.